The rows below give T cell receptor beta chains drawn from one sample of a study of blood T cells in healthy people across ages. TCRdb analysed the 5' RACE reads with MiXCR anew, one entry per CDR3 protein. The sample comprises hundreds of thousands of distinct CDR3 sequences, more than 40% of which are singletons, and roughly 19% rests with the top ten. Specimen: blood. The source of these receptors is a man between 60 and 75 years old in good health. Each CDR3 is given with its conserved first and last residue. D genes are given only for firm matches. The size field is filled for only some rows; it gives once, few, many or a size class.

j_gene,d_gene,abundance,v_gene,CDR3nt,CDR3aa
TRBJ2-1,TRBD1,many,TRBV5-1,TGCGCCAGCAGCCCCGCCCGGGGGACAGGGAACAATGAGCAGTTCTTC,CASSPARGTGNNEQFF
TRBJ1-6,TRBD1,-,TRBV4-1,TGCGCCAGCAGCCAAGAGGACAGGGGTTATTCACCCCTCCACTTT,CASSQEDRGYSPLHF
TRBJ2-1,TRBD1,-,TRBV5-1,TGCGCCAGCAGCTCCATCTCCGGGACAGGGGCCTACAATGAGCAGTTCTTC,CASSSISGTGAYNEQFF
TRBJ1-6,-,many,TRBV11-2,TGTGCCAGCAGCTTAGTTGGCAGGGCTGATTCACCCCTCCACTTT,CASSLVGRADSPLHF
TRBJ2-5,-,few,TRBV5-6,TGTGCCAGCAGCTTGATCTCGGAAGAGACCCAGTACTTC,CASSLISEETQYF
TRBJ2-5,-,few,TRBV10-2,TGCGCCAGTTCTGGGCAGTCGGGCCAAGAGACCCAGTACTTC,CASSGQSGQETQYF
TRBJ2-7,-,-,TRBV9,TGTGCCAGCAGCCAGCAGAGTCCTAGCTACGAGCAGTACTTC,CASSQQSPSYEQYF
TRBJ2-5,-,once,TRBV7-2,TGTGCCAGCAGCCCGGGACACCTCAAGGGGACCCAGTACTTC,CASSPGHLKGTQYF
TRBJ2-1,TRBD1,-,TRBV27,TGTGCCAGCAGTCGCCTGGGACAGGGGGCCAATGAGCAGTTCTTC,CASSRLGQGANEQFF
TRBJ2-5,TRBD2,-,TRBV7-2,TGTGCCAGCAGCTTACGCGGGGGACTACAAGAGACCCAGTACTTC,CASSLRGGLQETQYF
TRBJ1-6,TRBD1,-,TRBV20-1,TGCAGTGCTGCCCTGAGCCAGGGGGAGAATTCACCCCTCCACTTT,CSAALSQGENSPLHF